This paragraph covers one T cell receptor beta chain sequence. With 0 bases removed from V and 2 bases from J, the gap between germline ends came to 11 bases. The CDR3 is made up of 15 amino acids. Per the germline V gene, CDR1 is GTSNPN and CDR2 is SVGIG (reference sequence). Libraries were prepared by immunoSEQ multiplex PCR; TCRdb keeps only in-frame clonotypes and omits some of them. The sample lists 100,000 to 150,000 clones; more than 85% were seen once. The data derive from a study of control samples from healthy donors and cancer patients. The sequenced material came from blood. The chain joins TRBV30 to TRBJ2-1; possibly TRBD1 for D (5 bases). The sequence was obtained from a man between 18 and 29 years old in good health. The CDR3: CAWSVHRSTYNEQFF. The CDR3 DNA reads TGTGCCTGGAGTGTACACAGGTCCACCTACAATGAGCAGTTCTTC.